This T cell receptor beta chain was captured by sequencing in a study of blood T cell repertoires in COVID-19. Study-level background: The United States, Italy and Spain provided the acute and convalescent COVID-19 samples.

CDR1 GTSNPN and CDR2 SVGIG come from the germline V gene (reference sequence). The CDR3 is 14 residues long. V gave up 3 bases and J gave up 7 bases; unmatched junction bases: 5. Source study methods: By means of reference gene primer amplification, nucleated cell counts were estimated. The repertoire was sequenced with immunoSEQ multiplex PCR; TCRdb's copy has only in-frame clones and lacks some. V, J and clone size derive from that table, while D and trimming were established from the DNA sequence. The table records 65,000 to 80,000 clones, roughly 78% of them present only once. This clonotype was sampled from a human donor in a cohort sampled during active COVID-19. The rearrangement links TRBV30 to TRBJ1-4; 10 bases are shared with TRBD1. Sequenced: peripheral blood. The CDR3 nucleotides are TGTGCCTGGAGGGGGGGACAGGGGAGTGAAAAACTGTTTTTT. Its translation: CAWRGGQGSEKLFF.